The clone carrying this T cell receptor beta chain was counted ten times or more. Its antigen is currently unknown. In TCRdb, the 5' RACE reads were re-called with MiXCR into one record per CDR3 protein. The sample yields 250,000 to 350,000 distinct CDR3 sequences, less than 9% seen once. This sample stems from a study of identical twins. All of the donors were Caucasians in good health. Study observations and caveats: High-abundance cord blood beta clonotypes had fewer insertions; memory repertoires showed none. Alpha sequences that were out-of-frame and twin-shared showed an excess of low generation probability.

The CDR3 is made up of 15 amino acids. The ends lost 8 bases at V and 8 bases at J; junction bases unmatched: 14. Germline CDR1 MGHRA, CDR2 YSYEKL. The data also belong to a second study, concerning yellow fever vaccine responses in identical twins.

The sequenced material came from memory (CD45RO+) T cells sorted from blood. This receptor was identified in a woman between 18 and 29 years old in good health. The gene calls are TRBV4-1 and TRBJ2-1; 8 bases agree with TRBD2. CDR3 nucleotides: TGCGCCAGCTGTGATCGAGGACTAGCTATGGATGAGCAGTTCTTC. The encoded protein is CASCDRGLAMDEQFF.